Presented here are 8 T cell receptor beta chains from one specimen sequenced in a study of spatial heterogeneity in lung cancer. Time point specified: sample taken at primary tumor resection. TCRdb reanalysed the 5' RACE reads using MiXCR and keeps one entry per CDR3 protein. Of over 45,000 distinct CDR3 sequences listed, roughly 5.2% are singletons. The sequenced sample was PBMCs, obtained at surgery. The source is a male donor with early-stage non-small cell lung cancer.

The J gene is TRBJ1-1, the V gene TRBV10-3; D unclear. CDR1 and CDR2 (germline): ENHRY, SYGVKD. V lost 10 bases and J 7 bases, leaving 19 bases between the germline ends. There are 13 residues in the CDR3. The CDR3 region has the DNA TGTGCCACCCTATCGCAGGACCAAAATGAAGCTTTCTTT. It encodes CATLSQDQNEAFF.

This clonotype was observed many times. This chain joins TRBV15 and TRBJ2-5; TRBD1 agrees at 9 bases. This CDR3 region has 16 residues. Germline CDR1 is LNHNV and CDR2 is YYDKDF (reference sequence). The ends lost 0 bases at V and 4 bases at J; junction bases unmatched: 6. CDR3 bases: TGTGCCACCAGCAGAGATGGACAGGGGTTTTTAGAGACCCAGTACTTC. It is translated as CATSRDGQGFLETQYF.

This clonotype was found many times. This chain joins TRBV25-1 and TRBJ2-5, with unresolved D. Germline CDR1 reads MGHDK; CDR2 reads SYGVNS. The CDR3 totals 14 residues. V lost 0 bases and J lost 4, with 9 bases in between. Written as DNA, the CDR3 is TGTGCCAGCAGTGAATATAAACAGTCAGAGACCCAGTACTTC. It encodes CASSEYKQSETQYF.

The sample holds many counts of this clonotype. The DNA for the CDR3 is TGTGCCAGCAGCCCAGCCGGGCAGCGTGAAGCTTTCTTT. Protein sequence: CASSPAGQREAFF. The V and J genes are TRBV6-5 and TRBJ1-1; D is unclear. V was cut by 6 bases and J by 7 bases, with 15 bases left in between. CDR1 MNHEY and CDR2 SVGAGI come from the germline V gene. The CDR3 has 13 residues.

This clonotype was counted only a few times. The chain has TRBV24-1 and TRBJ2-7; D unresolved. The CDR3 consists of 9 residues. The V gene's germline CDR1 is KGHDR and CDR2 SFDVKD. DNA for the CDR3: TGTGTGAAGTCCTACGAGCAGTACTTC. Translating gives CVKSYEQYF.

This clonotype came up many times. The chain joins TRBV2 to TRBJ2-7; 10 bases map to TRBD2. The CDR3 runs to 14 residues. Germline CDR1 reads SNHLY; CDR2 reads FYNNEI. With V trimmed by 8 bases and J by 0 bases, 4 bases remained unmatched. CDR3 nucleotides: TGTGCCAGCGGGACTAGCGCCGTCTCCTACGAGCAGTACTTC. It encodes CASGTSAVSYEQYF. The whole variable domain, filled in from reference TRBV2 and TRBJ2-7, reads EPEVTQTPSHQVTQMGQEVILRCVPISNHLYFYWYRQILGQKVEFLVSFYNNEISEKSEIFDDQFSVERPDGSNFTLKIRSTKLEDSAMYFCASGTSAVSYEQYFGPGTRLTVT.

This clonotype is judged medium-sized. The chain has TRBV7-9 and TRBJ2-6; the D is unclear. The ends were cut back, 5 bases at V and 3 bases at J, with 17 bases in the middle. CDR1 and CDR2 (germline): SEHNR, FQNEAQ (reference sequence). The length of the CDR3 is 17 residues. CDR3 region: CASSPLEVMNGANVLTF. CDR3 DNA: TGTGCCAGCAGCCCTTTAGAGGTGATGAATGGGGCCAACGTCCTGACTTTC.

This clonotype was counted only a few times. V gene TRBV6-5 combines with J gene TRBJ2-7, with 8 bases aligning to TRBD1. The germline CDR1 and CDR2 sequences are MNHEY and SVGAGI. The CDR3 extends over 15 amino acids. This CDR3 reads CVTKTSGQAPYEQYF. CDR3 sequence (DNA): TGTGTCACGAAAACTTCGGGACAGGCCCCCTACGAGCAGTACTTC.